This T cell receptor (beta chain) stems from a study of response to subunit inactivated influenza vaccine. Overall study results and limits: After each seasonal influenza vaccination, few new T cells are recruited, the authors suggested.

TCRdb re-derived calls from the RT-PCR reads in MiXCR, one entry per CDR3 protein. The sample has 300,000 to 350,000 distinct CDR3 sequences, around 20% seen once. On this clonotype: Antigen unknown.

The material sequenced was PBMCs from blood, taken approximately 20 months after vaccination. The TCR sequence derives from a man in his fifties or sixties who received an inactivated influenza vaccine.

In nucleotides, the CDR3 is TGCGCCAGCAGCTTGGTGGGCTCGGTTAACTATGGCTACACCTTC. This codes for CASSLVGSVNYGYTF. This chain links TRBV5-1 with TRBJ1-2, with D unresolved. This CDR3 spans 15 amino acids. In germline, CDR1 is SGHRS, CDR2 YFSETQ. V was pared by 0 bases and J by 1 base, with 10 bases between. The variable domain in full, completed from reference TRBV5-1 and TRBJ1-2, reads KAGVTQTPRYLIKTRGQQVTLSCSPISGHRSVSWYQQTPGQGLQFLFEYFSETQRNKGNFPGRFSGRQFSNSRSEMNVSTLELGDSALYLCASSLVGSVNYGYTFGSGTRLTVV.